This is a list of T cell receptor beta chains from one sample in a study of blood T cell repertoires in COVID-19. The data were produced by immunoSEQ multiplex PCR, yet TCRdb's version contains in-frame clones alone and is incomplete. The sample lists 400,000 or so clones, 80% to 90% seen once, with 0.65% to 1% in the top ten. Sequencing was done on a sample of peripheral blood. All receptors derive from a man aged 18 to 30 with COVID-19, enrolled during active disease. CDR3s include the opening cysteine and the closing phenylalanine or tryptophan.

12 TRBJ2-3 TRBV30 CAWKTTSDTQYF
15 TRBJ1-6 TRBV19 CASTPGGGFASPLHF
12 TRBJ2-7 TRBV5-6 CASSLDSGEQYF
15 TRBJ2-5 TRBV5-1 CASSLGGQVVETQYF
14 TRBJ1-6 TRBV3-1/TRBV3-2 CASSQGQTNSPLHF
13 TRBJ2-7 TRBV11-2 CASSRYGTYEQYF
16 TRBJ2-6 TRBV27 CASRQGVRSGANVLTF
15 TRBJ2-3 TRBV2 CASSERTSGEDTQYF
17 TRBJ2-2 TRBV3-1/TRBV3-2 CASSQPTRRGGTGELFF
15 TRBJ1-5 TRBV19 CASRDLDYSNQPQHF
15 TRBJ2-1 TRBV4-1 CASSHSGGIYNEQFF
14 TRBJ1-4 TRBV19 CASSWTGRYEKLFF
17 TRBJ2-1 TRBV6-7 CASSYPGTSGRANEQFF
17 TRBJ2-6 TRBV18 CASSRITGGTGANVLTF
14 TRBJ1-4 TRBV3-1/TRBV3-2 CASSLQGFNEKLFF
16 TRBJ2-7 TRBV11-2 CASSSLAQGVTYEQYF
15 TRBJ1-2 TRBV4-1 CASSQGLGTGYGYTF
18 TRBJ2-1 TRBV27 CASSFSGTSGRWGNEQFF
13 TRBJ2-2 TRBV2 CASTTDSPGELFF
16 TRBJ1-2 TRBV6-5 CASSFISTAGTYGYTF
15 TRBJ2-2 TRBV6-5 CASSYVEGTAGELFF
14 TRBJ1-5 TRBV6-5 CASRLDRYNQPQHF
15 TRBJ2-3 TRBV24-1 CATSGTGRRTDTQYF
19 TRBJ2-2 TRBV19 CASSRPRLAGGTNTGELFF
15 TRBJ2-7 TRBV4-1 CASSQDPGGTYEQYF
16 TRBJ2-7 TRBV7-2 CASSLDFDAGAYEQYF
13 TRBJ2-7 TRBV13 CASSFPPHYEQYF
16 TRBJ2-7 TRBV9 CASSPGSPLHAYEQYF
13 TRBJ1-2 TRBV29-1 CSALGQGAKGYTF
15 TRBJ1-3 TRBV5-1 CASSADSISGNTIYF
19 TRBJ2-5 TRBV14 CASSQPAARATGNQETQYF
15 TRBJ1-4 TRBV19 CASRQPTLPNEKLFF
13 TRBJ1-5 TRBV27 CASSSRSHQPQHF
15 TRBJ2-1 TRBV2 CASRERTTSYNEQFF
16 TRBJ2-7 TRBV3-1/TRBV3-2 CASSQEGVAVTYEQYF
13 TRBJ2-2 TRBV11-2 CASSLAGAGELFF
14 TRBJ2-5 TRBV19 CASSIDVILETQYF
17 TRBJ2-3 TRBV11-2 CASSLDPSLAGADTQYF
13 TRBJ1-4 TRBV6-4 CASRQQGDEKLFF
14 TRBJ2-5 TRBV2 CASRGDRSQETQYF
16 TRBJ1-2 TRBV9 CASSVVSGQGGGGYTF
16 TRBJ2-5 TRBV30 CAWSVRSGHLQETQYF
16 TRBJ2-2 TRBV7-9 CASRSGQGIFSGELFF
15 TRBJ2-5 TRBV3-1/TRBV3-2 CASSQRGRFTETQYF
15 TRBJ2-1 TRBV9 CASSPRWSVGGEQFF
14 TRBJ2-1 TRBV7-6 CASSSGGLGNEQFF
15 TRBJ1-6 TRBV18 CASSPGGTGNSPLHF
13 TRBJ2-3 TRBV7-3 CASSSQGSDTQYF
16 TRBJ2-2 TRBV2 CASSSPETGLTGELFF